These T cell receptor beta chains were read from a single sample in a study of vaccination and CD4 T cells after COVID-19. TCRdb called the PCR reads again in MiXCR, with one record for every CDR3 protein. This sample has about 24,000 distinct CDR3 sequences, with approximately 50% found just once. No antigen is known for these receptors. The specimen was CD4+ T cells from blood, cultured in vitro. The receptor source for this set is a human donor who had recovered from COVID-19. CDR3s include the opening cysteine and the closing phenylalanine or tryptophan. A D gene is named only where the DNA matches it firmly. Not every row has a clone size; where given, it reads once, few, many or a size class.

v_call: TRBV7-8; d_call: .; j_call: TRBJ2-3; clone_size: .; cdr3_aa: CASSLGGTTDTQYF; cdr3_nt: TGTGCCAGCAGCTTAGGCGGAACCACAGATACGCAGTATTTT
v_call: TRBV28; d_call: TRBD1; j_call: TRBJ1-1; clone_size: .; cdr3_aa: CASSWDRVNTEAFF; cdr3_nt: TGTGCCAGCAGCTGGGACAGGGTGAACACTGAAGCTTTCTTT
v_call: TRBV6-1; d_call: .; j_call: TRBJ2-5; clone_size: few; cdr3_aa: CASSRRLGETQYF; cdr3_nt: TGTGCCAGCAGCCGGAGGTTGGGAGAGACCCAGTACTTC
v_call: TRBV15; d_call: TRBD1; j_call: TRBJ1-4; clone_size: medium-sized; cdr3_aa: CATSRGRTGGNEKLFF; cdr3_nt: TGTGCCACCAGCAGGGGTAGGACAGGGGGAAATGAAAAACTGTTTTTT
v_call: TRBV28; d_call: TRBD2; j_call: TRBJ2-2; clone_size: .; cdr3_aa: CASSPWGGGPPGELFF; cdr3_nt: TGTGCCAGCAGTCCCTGGGGCGGGGGACCGCCCGGGGAGCTGTTTTTT
v_call: TRBV11-2; d_call: .; j_call: TRBJ1-1; clone_size: few; cdr3_aa: CASSPADTEAFF; cdr3_nt: TGTGCCAGCAGCCCCGCGGACACTGAAGCTTTCTTT
v_call: TRBV19; d_call: TRBD2; j_call: TRBJ2-1; clone_size: few; cdr3_aa: CASSSNSGGARSEQFF; cdr3_nt: TGTGCCAGTAGTAGTAATAGCGGGGGGGCCCGGAGTGAGCAGTTCTTC
v_call: TRBV7-9; d_call: .; j_call: TRBJ1-6; clone_size: medium-sized; cdr3_aa: CASSLAGGLRSPLHF; cdr3_nt: TGTGCCAGCAGCTTAGCCGGGGGATTGCGATCACCCCTCCACTTT
v_call: TRBV28; d_call: TRBD2; j_call: TRBJ2-7; clone_size: .; cdr3_aa: CASVGLAGFYEQYF; cdr3_nt: TGTGCCAGCGTGGGACTAGCGGGATTCTACGAGCAGTACTTC
v_call: TRBV2; d_call: .; j_call: TRBJ1-5; clone_size: .; cdr3_aa: CASSDNAGQLNQPQHF; cdr3_nt: TGTGCCAGCAGTGATAACGCAGGACAACTCAATCAGCCCCAGCATTTT
v_call: TRBV6-1; d_call: .; j_call: TRBJ2-7; clone_size: .; cdr3_aa: CASSETLWQGYEQYF; cdr3_nt: TGTGCCAGCAGTGAAACTCTTTGGCAGGGCTACGAGCAGTACTTC
v_call: TRBV7-2; d_call: .; j_call: TRBJ1-5; clone_size: few; cdr3_aa: CASSYGFSNQPQHF; cdr3_nt: TGTGCCAGCAGCTACGGATTTAGCAATCAGCCCCAGCATTTT
v_call: TRBV20-1; d_call: .; j_call: TRBJ2-5; clone_size: .; cdr3_aa: CSATRLVSGTQYF; cdr3_nt: TGCAGTGCTACCCGACTCGTCAGCGGGACCCAGTACTTC
v_call: TRBV7-2; d_call: TRBD1; j_call: TRBJ1-6; clone_size: .; cdr3_aa: CASSSLGTGLSPLHF; cdr3_nt: TGTGCCAGCAGCTCCCTGGGGACAGGGTTGTCACCCCTCCACTTT
v_call: TRBV6-1; d_call: .; j_call: TRBJ1-2; clone_size: few; cdr3_aa: CASSERPFYGYTF; cdr3_nt: TGTGCCAGCAGTGAACGCCCCTTCTATGGCTACACCTTC
v_call: TRBV28; d_call: .; j_call: TRBJ1-6; clone_size: .; cdr3_aa: CASTDQGKYNSPLHF; cdr3_nt: TGTGCCAGCACTGACCAAGGGAAATATAATTCACCCCTCCACTTT
v_call: TRBV11-3; d_call: .; j_call: TRBJ1-2; clone_size: .; cdr3_aa: CASSLGEEVSDYTF; cdr3_nt: TGTGCCAGCAGCTTAGGTGAGGAGGTCTCGGACTACACCTTC
v_call: TRBV12-3/TRBV12-4; d_call: .; j_call: TRBJ1-5; clone_size: .; cdr3_aa: CASSLDRGPQHF; cdr3_nt: TGTGCCAGCAGTTTAGATCGGGGCCCCCAGCATTTT
v_call: TRBV3-1; d_call: .; j_call: TRBJ1-5; clone_size: .; cdr3_aa: CASSLNGANQPQHF; cdr3_nt: TGTGCCAGCAGCCTAAACGGGGCCAATCAGCCCCAGCATTTT
v_call: TRBV7-3; d_call: .; j_call: TRBJ1-1; clone_size: few; cdr3_aa: CASSLTTNTEAFF; cdr3_nt: TGTGCCAGCAGCTTAACAACAAACACTGAAGCTTTCTTT
v_call: TRBV9; d_call: TRBD2; j_call: TRBJ2-5; clone_size: .; cdr3_aa: CASSVGGTRQETQYF; cdr3_nt: TGTGCCAGCAGCGTAGGGGGGACTAGACAAGAGACCCAGTACTTC
v_call: TRBV7-9; d_call: .; j_call: TRBJ2-1; clone_size: .; cdr3_aa: CASSLYGRRSYNEQFF; cdr3_nt: TGTGCCAGCAGCTTATACGGGCGGCGCTCCTACAATGAGCAGTTCTTC
v_call: TRBV10-3; d_call: .; j_call: TRBJ1-1; clone_size: .; cdr3_aa: CAISVQGGQKAFF; cdr3_nt: TGTGCCATCAGTGTCCAAGGTGGGCAGAAAGCTTTCTTT
v_call: TRBV24-1; d_call: .; j_call: TRBJ1-2; clone_size: few; cdr3_aa: CATSGRRSHGYTF; cdr3_nt: TGTGCCACCAGTGGGCGGCGTTCGCATGGCTACACCTTC
v_call: TRBV6-2/TRBV6-3; d_call: TRBD2; j_call: TRBJ2-7; clone_size: .; cdr3_aa: CASSYADSLFGTRLYEQYF; cdr3_nt: TGTGCCAGCAGTTACGCAGACAGTTTATTTGGGACTAGGCTCTACGAGCAGTACTTC
v_call: TRBV20-1; d_call: TRBD1; j_call: TRBJ1-4; clone_size: .; cdr3_aa: CSARAGGNEKLFF; cdr3_nt: TGCAGTGCTAGGGCAGGGGGAAATGAAAAACTGTTTTTT
v_call: TRBV19; d_call: .; j_call: TRBJ2-7; clone_size: .; cdr3_aa: CASTGEPYYEQYF; cdr3_nt: TGTGCCAGTACCGGGGAGCCCTACTACGAGCAGTACTTC
v_call: TRBV28; d_call: TRBD1; j_call: TRBJ2-2; clone_size: .; cdr3_aa: CASSLGTGGTGELFF; cdr3_nt: TGTGCCAGCAGTTTAGGGACAGGCGGCACCGGGGAGCTGTTTTTT
v_call: TRBV6-1; d_call: TRBD1; j_call: TRBJ1-5; clone_size: .; cdr3_aa: CASRRTGAGNQPQHF; cdr3_nt: TGTGCCAGCAGACGGACAGGGGCGGGCAATCAGCCCCAGCATTTT
v_call: TRBV2; d_call: TRBD2; j_call: TRBJ2-1; clone_size: .; cdr3_aa: CASSLAGGPYNEQFF; cdr3_nt: TGTGCCAGCAGTCTAGCGGGAGGGCCCTACAATGAGCAGTTCTTC
v_call: TRBV24-1; d_call: .; j_call: TRBJ2-3; clone_size: .; cdr3_aa: CATSDKTARSTDTQCF; cdr3_nt: TGTGCCACCAGTGATAAGACAGCCCGTAGCACAGATACGCAGTGTTTT
v_call: TRBV27; d_call: .; j_call: TRBJ2-7; clone_size: .; cdr3_aa: CASSSPYEQYF; cdr3_nt: TGTGCCAGCAGTTCCCCCTACGAGCAGTACTTC
v_call: TRBV10-1; d_call: TRBD1; j_call: TRBJ1-4; clone_size: few; cdr3_aa: CASSEVIRDRGNEKLFF; cdr3_nt: TGCGCCAGCAGTGAGGTCATCCGGGACAGGGGTAATGAAAAACTGTTTTTT
v_call: TRBV7-9; d_call: TRBD1; j_call: TRBJ1-1; clone_size: .; cdr3_aa: CASSFTGDAEAFF; cdr3_nt: TGTGCCAGCAGTTTCACAGGGGACGCTGAAGCTTTCTTT
v_call: TRBV28; d_call: TRBD1; j_call: TRBJ1-2; clone_size: few; cdr3_aa: CASRLTGGGNYGYTF; cdr3_nt: TGTGCCAGCCGCCTGACAGGGGGCGGAAACTATGGCTACACCTTC
v_call: TRBV6-1; d_call: .; j_call: TRBJ2-5; clone_size: .; cdr3_aa: CASTWTELSGETQYF; cdr3_nt: TGTGCCAGCACATGGACAGAGCTCTCCGGGGAGACCCAGTACTTC
v_call: TRBV6-5; d_call: TRBD1; j_call: TRBJ2-4; clone_size: .; cdr3_aa: CASSSDRVAKNIQYF; cdr3_nt: TGTGCCAGCAGTTCCGACAGGGTTGCCAAAAACATTCAGTACTTC
v_call: TRBV20-1; d_call: .; j_call: TRBJ2-7; clone_size: .; cdr3_aa: CSARDQQVFSYEQYF; cdr3_nt: TGCAGTGCTAGAGATCAACAGGTTTTTTCCTACGAGCAGTACTTC
v_call: TRBV6-1; d_call: .; j_call: TRBJ1-2; clone_size: few; cdr3_aa: CASSHRTATRGDYGYTF; cdr3_nt: TGTGCCAGCAGCCATAGGACAGCGACTCGAGGGGACTATGGCTACACCTTC
v_call: TRBV19; d_call: .; j_call: TRBJ1-1; clone_size: .; cdr3_aa: CASSIDPGRRMMNTEAFF; cdr3_nt: TGTGCCAGTAGTATAGATCCGGGACGCCGAATGATGAACACTGAAGCTTTCTTT
v_call: TRBV6-1; d_call: TRBD1; j_call: TRBJ2-4; clone_size: .; cdr3_aa: CASSEETGGLGAKNIQYF; cdr3_nt: TGTGCCAGCAGTGAGGAGACAGGGGGCTTGGGAGCCAAAAACATTCAGTACTTC
v_call: TRBV2; d_call: .; j_call: TRBJ1-1; clone_size: .; cdr3_aa: CASTLFLRTEAFF; cdr3_nt: TGTGCCAGCACGCTCTTTCTGCGCACTGAAGCTTTCTTT
v_call: TRBV21-1; d_call: .; j_call: TRBJ1-2; clone_size: .; cdr3_aa: CASLRGGAYGYTF; cdr3_nt: TGTGCCAGCCTACGGGGGGGGGCCTATGGCTACACCTTC
v_call: TRBV11-2; d_call: .; j_call: TRBJ2-7; clone_size: .; cdr3_aa: CASRKNRGGYEQYF; cdr3_nt: TGTGCCAGCAGGAAAAACAGGGGGGGCTACGAGCAGTACTTC